The 8 T cell receptor beta chains below all came from one sample that was sequenced in a study of early T cells in non-severe SARS-CoV-2 infection. A single record per CDR3 protein comes from TCRdb applying MiXCR to the 5' RACE reads. The repertoire includes about 100,000 distinct CDR3 sequences, roughly 13% of them detected once, and around 2.4% sits in the top ten. Source material: whole blood. The receptors were gathered from an adult who was a healthcare worker with PCR-confirmed SARS-CoV-2 infection or an uninfected control (not recorded which).

Many counts were recorded for this clonotype. V usage is TRBV4-3 and J usage is TRBJ2-3, with TRBD1 as a possible D gene (6 bases). This CDR3 is built from 15 residues. Deletions cut 3 bases from V and 0 bases from J, with 10 bases between. Germline V CDR1 and CDR2: LGHNA, YSLEER. Here the CDR3 reads CASSQGAPSTDTQYF. The CDR3 DNA reads TGCGCCAGCAGCCAGGGGGCCCCTAGCACAGATACGCAGTATTTT.

This clonotype has ten or more counts. This chain joins TRBV3-1 and TRBJ1-6; 9 nucleotides match TRBD1. The CDR3 spans 14 residues. The V gene end was trimmed by 3 bases and the J gene end by 9 bases; junction bases not matched to a gene: 3. Germline V gene data show CDR1 as LGHDT and CDR2 as YNNKEL (reference sequence). DNA of the CDR3: TGTGCCAGCAGCCACCCGGGACAGGGTTCACCCCTCCACTTT. As protein: CASSHPGQGSPLHF.

Ten or more counts support this clonotype. The J gene is TRBJ1-2, the V gene TRBV27; D is unclear. The germline V gene has CDR1 MNHEY and CDR2 SMNVEV (reference sequence). V was cut by 6 bases and J by 8 bases, with 16 bases left in between. CDR3 length equals 13 residues. CDR3 DNA: TGTGCCAGCAGATTCACACAGACGGGAGGCTACACCTTC. This gives the protein CASRFTQTGGYTF.

At least ten counts were recorded for this clonotype. The chain links TRBV2 to TRBJ1-1; D ambiguous. The CDR3 has 13 residues. The V and J ends lost 7 bases and 2 bases respectively, with 11 bases between them. Per germline, CDR1 SNHLY and CDR2 FYNNEI. CDR3 protein: CASNYGLNTEAFF. The CDR3 DNA is TGTGCCAGCAACTACGGCCTTAACACTGAAGCTTTCTTT.

There are a few counts of this clonotype. The J gene is TRBJ2-1, the V gene TRBV7-9; 8 bases are a match to TRBD1. J gave up 6 bases and V 5 bases, and 9 bases lay outside the gene matches. The CDR3 runs to 15 residues. The germline V gene encodes CDR1 SEHNR and CDR2 FQNEAQ (reference sequence). The CDR3 here is CASSTSDRVANEQFF. CDR3 DNA sequence: TGTGCCAGCAGCACGTCGGACAGGGTGGCCAATGAGCAGTTCTTC.

The CDR3 protein is CASSVGGVSRQPQHF. The CDR3 DNA follows: TGTGCCAGCAGTGTGGGGGGAGTTAGTAGGCAGCCCCAGCATTTT. The rearrangement links TRBV6-1 to TRBJ1-5; possible D gene TRBD1, 5 bases. Trimming took off 4 bases at V and 7 bases at J, with 17 bases between the two ends. CDR3 size: 15 residues. Germline V gene lookup returns CDR1 MNHNS and CDR2 SASEGT.

The genes are TRBV6-1 and TRBJ2-7; 7 nucleotides match TRBD1. Trimming took 7 bases from V and 5 from J; bases not matched to a gene: 8. This CDR3 region has 13 residues. CDR1 and CDR2 (germline): MNHNS, SASEGT. CDR3 residues: CASTQQGRDEQYF. DNA for the CDR3: TGTGCCAGCACCCAACAGGGGCGAGACGAGCAGTACTTC.

This clonotype has a count of ten or more. The CDR3 protein is CSARPVVSYEQYF. DNA for the CDR3: TGCAGTGCCAGACCAGTGGTCTCCTACGAGCAGTACTTC. The chain couples TRBV20-1 to TRBJ2-7; D is uncertain. V lost 6 bases to trimming and J lost 0 bases, with 12 bases between them. CDR3 size: 13 residues. Germline values: CDR1 DFQATT, CDR2 SNEGSKA (reference sequence).